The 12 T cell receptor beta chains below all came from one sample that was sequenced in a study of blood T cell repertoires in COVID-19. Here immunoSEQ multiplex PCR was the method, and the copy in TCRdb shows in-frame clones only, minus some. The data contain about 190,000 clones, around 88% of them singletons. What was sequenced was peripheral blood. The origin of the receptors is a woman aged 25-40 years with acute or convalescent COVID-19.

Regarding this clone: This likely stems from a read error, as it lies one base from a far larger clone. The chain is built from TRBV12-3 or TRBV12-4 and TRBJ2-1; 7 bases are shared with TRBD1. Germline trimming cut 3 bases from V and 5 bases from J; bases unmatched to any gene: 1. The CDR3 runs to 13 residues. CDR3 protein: CASSLGQNNEQFF. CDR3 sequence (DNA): TGTGCCAGCAGTTTGGGACAGAACAATGAGCAGTTCTTC.

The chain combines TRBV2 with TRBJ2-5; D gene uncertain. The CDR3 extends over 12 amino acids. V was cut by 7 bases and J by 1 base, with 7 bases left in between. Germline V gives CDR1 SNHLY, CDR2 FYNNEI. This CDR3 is CASMRSQETQYF. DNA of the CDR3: TGTGCCAGCATGAGGAGCCAAGAGACCCAGTACTTC.

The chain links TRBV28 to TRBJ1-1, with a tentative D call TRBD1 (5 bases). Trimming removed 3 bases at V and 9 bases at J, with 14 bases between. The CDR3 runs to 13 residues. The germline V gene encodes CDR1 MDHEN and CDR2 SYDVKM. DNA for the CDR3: TGTGCCAGCAGTTTGGCGGCAGGGTCTAAAGCTTTCTTT. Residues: CASSLAAGSKAFF.

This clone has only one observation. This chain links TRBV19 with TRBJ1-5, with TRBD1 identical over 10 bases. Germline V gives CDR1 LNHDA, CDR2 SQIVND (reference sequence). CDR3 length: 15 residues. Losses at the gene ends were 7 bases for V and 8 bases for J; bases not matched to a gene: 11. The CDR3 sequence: CASMDGQGVWKPQHF. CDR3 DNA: TGTGCCAGTATGGACGGACAGGGGGTATGGAAGCCCCAGCATTTT. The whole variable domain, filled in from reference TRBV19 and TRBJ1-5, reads DGGITQSPKYLFRKEGQNVTLSCEQNLNHDAMYWYRQDPGQGLRLIYYSQIVNDFQKGDIAEGYSVSREKKESFPLTVTSAQKNPTAFYLCASMDGQGVWKPQHFGDGTRLSIL.

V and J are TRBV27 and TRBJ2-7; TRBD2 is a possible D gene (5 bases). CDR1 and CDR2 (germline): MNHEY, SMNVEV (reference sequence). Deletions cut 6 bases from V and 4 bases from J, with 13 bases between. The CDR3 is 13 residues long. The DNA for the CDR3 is TGTGCCAGCAGATCCGGGGTTCAATACGAGCAGTACTTC. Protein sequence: CASRSGVQYEQYF.

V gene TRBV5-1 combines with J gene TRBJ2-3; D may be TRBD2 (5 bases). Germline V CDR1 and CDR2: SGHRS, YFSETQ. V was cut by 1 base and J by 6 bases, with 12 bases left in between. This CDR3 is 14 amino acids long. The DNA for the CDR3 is TGCGCCAGCAGCTTGTTGCCCCCGGGGGATACGCAGTATTTT. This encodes CASSLLPPGDTQYF.

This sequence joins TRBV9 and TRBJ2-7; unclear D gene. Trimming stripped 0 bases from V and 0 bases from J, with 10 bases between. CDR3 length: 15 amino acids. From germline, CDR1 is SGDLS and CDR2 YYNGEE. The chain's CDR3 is CASSVAPGSSYEQYF. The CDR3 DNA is TGTGCCAGCAGCGTAGCTCCAGGTAGCTCCTACGAGCAGTACTTC.

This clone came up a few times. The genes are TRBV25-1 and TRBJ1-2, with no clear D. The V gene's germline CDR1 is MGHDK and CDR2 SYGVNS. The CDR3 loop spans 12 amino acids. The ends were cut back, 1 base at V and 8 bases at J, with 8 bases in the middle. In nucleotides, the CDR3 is TGTGCCAGCAGTGAATTGTGGGAGGGCTACACCTTC. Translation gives CASSELWEGYTF.

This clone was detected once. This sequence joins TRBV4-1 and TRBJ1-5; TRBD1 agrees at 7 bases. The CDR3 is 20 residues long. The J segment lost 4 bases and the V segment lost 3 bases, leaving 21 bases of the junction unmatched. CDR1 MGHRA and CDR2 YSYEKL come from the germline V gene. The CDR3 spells CASSHGQLGQIISTNQPQHF. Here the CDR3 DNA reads TGCGCCAGCAGCCACGGGCAGCTGGGACAGATAATTTCGACAAATCAGCCCCAGCATTTT.

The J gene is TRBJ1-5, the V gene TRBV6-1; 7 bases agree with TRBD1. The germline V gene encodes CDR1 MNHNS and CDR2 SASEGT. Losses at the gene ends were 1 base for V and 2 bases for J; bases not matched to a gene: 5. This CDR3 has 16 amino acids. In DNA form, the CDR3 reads TGTGCCAGCAGTGAAGAGGGCAGGGGGGGCAATCAGCCCCAGCATTTT. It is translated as CASSEEGRGGNQPQHF.

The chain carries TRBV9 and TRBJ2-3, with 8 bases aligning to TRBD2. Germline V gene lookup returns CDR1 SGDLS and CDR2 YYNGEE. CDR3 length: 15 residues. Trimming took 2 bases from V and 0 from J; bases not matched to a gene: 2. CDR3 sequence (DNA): TGTGCCAGCAGCGTGACTAGCGAAAGCACAGATACGCAGTATTTT. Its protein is CASSVTSESTDTQYF.

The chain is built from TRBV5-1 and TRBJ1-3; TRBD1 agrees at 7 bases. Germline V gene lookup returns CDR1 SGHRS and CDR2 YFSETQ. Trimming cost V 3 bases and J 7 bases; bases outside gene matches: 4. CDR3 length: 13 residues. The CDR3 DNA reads TGCGCCAGCAGCTGGGACAGCTGGAACACCATATATTTT. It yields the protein CASSWDSWNTIYF.